This is a list of T cell receptor beta chains from one sample in a study of cytotoxic CD8 clonotypes in ibrutinib-treated CLL. Measured with immunoSEQ multiplex PCR; TCRdb has only the in-frame clones, and not every one. This table holds tens of thousands of clones, approximately 74% found once. The sequencing used PBMCs, collected after 12 months of ibrutinib treatment. The receptors derive from a human donor with chronic lymphocytic leukemia. CDR3s leave out the opening cysteine and the closing phenylalanine or tryptophan. The order of the fields is J gene, V gene, CDR3 protein.

TRBJ2-2	TRBV5-1	ASSLLGGGNAGELF
TRBJ2-7	TRBV9	ASSVGPDTYEQY
TRBJ2-5	TRBV7-6	ASSHGLAGGPQETQY
TRBJ2-5	TRBV29-1	SAQGADETQY
TRBJ1-1	TRBV12-2	ASRLVPSENTEAF
TRBJ2-3	TRBV4-2	ASSQDSGGTDTQY
TRBJ2-1	TRBV20-1	SARDNEQF
TRBJ1-2	TRBV28	ASRTQGKDGYT
TRBJ1-4	TRBV29-1	SVEAGTGFGEKLF
TRBJ2-1	TRBV5-5	ASSLDSGNSYNEQF
TRBJ2-1	TRBV7-9	ASSLESYNEQF
TRBJ2-1	TRBV4-3	ASSLGQGRDEQF
TRBJ1-3	TRBV5-1	ASSATGVLAGNTIY
TRBJ2-1	TRBV6-1	ASIPRQAGGGEQF
TRBJ1-1	TRBV4-3	ASNYRGTTEAF
TRBJ2-1	TRBV4-1	ASSTLAGGPSYNEQF
TRBJ2-7	TRBV19	ASSMGQPYEQY
TRBJ2-1	TRBV7-2	ASSLTSQGIRNEQF
TRBJ2-3	TRBV5-1	ASSLGGLAGAADTQY
TRBJ1-4	TRBV28	ASSTPPGAEEKLF
TRBJ1-2	TRBV27	ASSFLGTGGYT
TRBJ2-2	TRBV28	ASSLETGWAYTGELF
TRBJ2-1	TRBV2	ASQSSNEQF
TRBJ2-3	TRBV18	ASSPYANADTQY
TRBJ2-7	TRBV10-3	AITEGYEQY
TRBJ1-6	TRBV4-3	ASSQAFDYAVSPLH
TRBJ1-3	TRBV23-1	ALMSWGSGNTIY
TRBJ1-1	TRBV27	ASSLSTGGNTEAF
TRBJ2-3	TRBV10-3	AISDTRGGTVGTQY
TRBJ2-2	TRBV7-9	ASSLRGADTGELF
TRBJ2-7	TRBV7-9	ASSFRDRGYEQY
TRBJ1-2	TRBV11-2	ASSLAAATQAGGYT
TRBJ2-3	TRBV30	AGNRDPQDTQY
TRBJ2-1	TRBV7-8	ASRTTSGLSYDEQF
TRBJ2-1	TRBV9	ASSVVSTSGATYNEQF
TRBJ2-5	TRBV11-2	ASRHISGRRETQY